These 22 T cell receptor beta chains came from one sample sequenced in a study of blood T cell repertoires in COVID-19. Data came from immunoSEQ multiplex PCR; TCRdb stores just in-frame clones and leaves some out. Of 120,000 to 150,000 clones in the sample, 80% were seen once. The sequenced material came from peripheral blood. These receptor sequences come from a woman between 45 and 60 years old with acute or convalescent COVID-19.

The CDR3 loop is CASTQQANSNQPQHF. Written as DNA, the CDR3 is TGTGCCAGTACACAACAGGCGAATAGCAATCAGCCCCAGCATTTT. This rearrangement joins TRBV19 to TRBJ1-5; a possible D gene is TRBD1 (5 bases). Trimming stripped 7 bases from V and 0 bases from J, with 13 bases between. CDR1 is LNHDA, CDR2 SQIVND, per germline (reference sequence). There are 15 residues in the CDR3.

CDR3 bases: TGTGCCAGCAGCCAGAGCAGGGGAGAGACCCAGTACTTC. Its translation: CASSQSRGETQYF. The V and J genes are TRBV14 and TRBJ2-5; maybe TRBD1 (6 bases). The CDR3 is made up of 13 amino acids. Germline V CDR1 and CDR2: SGHDN, FVKESK. Between the trimmed V and J ends, which lost 3 bases and 4 bases, there was a span of 9 bases.

J is TRBJ2-3 and V is TRBV7-9, with 10 positions matching TRBD1. This CDR3 comprises 15 residues. Germline V gene lookup returns CDR1 SEHNR and CDR2 FQNEAQ (reference sequence). With 5 bases clipped from V and 1 base from J, the junction kept 3 bases outside the gene matches. The CDR3 DNA reads as TGTGCCAGCAGCCGACAGGGGGCGGGCACAGATACGCAGTATTTT. Translating gives CASSRQGAGTDTQYF.

This clone was detected once. The chain links TRBV19 to TRBJ2-7, with TRBD1 matching over 12 bases. Unmatched junction bases numbered 12, after V lost 7 bases and J lost 5 bases. The CDR3 consists of 16 residues. Per germline, CDR1 LNHDA and CDR2 SQIVND (reference sequence). This chain's CDR3 is CASTLYPGQGADEQYF. As DNA, the CDR3 is TGTGCCAGTACCCTCTACCCGGGACAGGGGGCCGACGAGCAGTACTTC.

A single count supports this clone. The chain carries TRBV4-3 and TRBJ1-1; tentatively, D is TRBD1 (6 bases). Trimming took 4 bases from V and 1 from J, leaving 10 bases between them. The CDR3 sequence is 14 residues long. Germline values: CDR1 LGHNA, CDR2 YSLEER. This chain's CDR3 is CASSPRGSNTEAFF. CDR3 DNA: TGCGCCAGCAGCCCCAGGGGCTCGAACACTGAAGCTTTCTTT.

The chain recombines TRBV18 with TRBJ2-1, with 9 bases lining up with TRBD2. The V segment lost 0 bases and the J segment 4 bases; nucleotides outside the gene matches: 4. The germline CDR1 and CDR2 sequences are KGHSH and LQKENI. CDR3 length equals 16 residues. Written as DNA, the CDR3 is TGTGCCAGCTCACCACCGACTAGCGGACCATACAATGAGCAGTTCTTC. Protein: CASSPPTSGPYNEQFF.

The chain links TRBV6-5 to TRBJ1-2; a possible D gene is TRBD1 (5 bases). The CDR3 consists of 15 residues. The V end lost 4 bases, the J end lost 6 bases, and 18 bases lay between the germline ends. The germline V gene has CDR1 MNHEY and CDR2 SVGAGI. CDR3 protein: CASSLGRRGKDGYTF. The CDR3 nucleotides read TGTGCCAGCAGTTTAGGCAGGAGGGGTAAGGATGGCTACACCTTC.

The chain employs TRBV3-1 (or the pseudogene TRBV3-2) and TRBJ1-1; weak D call: TRBD1 (5 bases). V was trimmed by 6 bases and J by 2 bases, leaving 7 bases between them. Germline lookup yields CDR1 LGHDT and CDR2 YNNKEL (reference sequence). The CDR3 covers 12 residues. CDR3 nucleotides: TGTGCCAGCAGACAGGAAAACACTGAAGCTTTCTTT. Its protein product is CASRQENTEAFF.

This sequence joins TRBV5-1 and TRBJ1-1; TRBD1 aligns across 8 bases. Germline V CDR1 and CDR2: SGHRS, YFSETQ. This CDR3 region has 12 residues. The ends lost 7 bases at V and 4 bases at J; junction bases unmatched: 3. Written as DNA, the CDR3 is TGCGCCAGCGGAGACAGGGGCACTGAAGCTTTCTTT. Amino acid sequence: CASGDRGTEAFF.

This clone was recorded only once. V gene TRBV6-6 combines with J gene TRBJ1-1; a possible D gene is TRBD1 (5 bases). Trimming left V 6 bases short and J 3 bases short, with 14 bases between. The V gene's germline CDR1 is MNHNY and CDR2 SVGAGI (reference sequence). This CDR3 is 14 amino acids long. CDR3 DNA sequence: TGTGCCAGCAGACAGGATACTTTTGACACTGAAGCTTTCTTT. Translating gives CASRQDTFDTEAFF.

The sample holds a few counts of this clone. The chain links TRBV20-1 to TRBJ2-7; TRBD2 is a possible D gene (5 bases). The germline V gene encodes CDR1 DFQATT and CDR2 SNEGSKA (reference sequence). The CDR3 covers 13 residues. V dropped 3 bases and J dropped 4 bases, with 13 bases sitting between them. CDR3 amino acids: CSASPPGKYEQYF. CDR3 bases: TGCAGTGCTAGTCCCCCGGGAAAGTACGAGCAGTACTTC.

Details on this clone: The junction and the germline gene differ at one end; a read error may be behind it. The J gene is TRBJ1-2, the V gene TRBV7-2; TRBD1 might be the D (6 bases). CDR1 and CDR2 (germline): SGHTA, FQGNSA. The CDR3 is made up of 14 amino acids. CDR3 sequence reads: CASSLFSPLDRTIF. DNA of the CDR3: TGTGCCAGCAGCTTATTTAGCCCCTTAGACAGGACCATCTTC. The variable domain in full, completed from reference TRBV7-2 and TRBJ1-2, reads GAGVSQSPSNKVTEKGKDVELRCDPISGHTALYWYRQSLGQGLEFLIYFQGNSAPDKSGLPSDRFSAERTGGSVSTLTIQRTQQEDSAVYLCASSLFSPLDRTIFGSGTRLTVV.

The V call is TRBV2, the J call TRBJ1-1; 7 nucleotides align to TRBD1. V trimming: 4 bases; J trimming: 1 base; junction bases outside the gene matches: 12. The CDR3 has 17 residues. Germline V CDR1 and CDR2: SNHLY, FYNNEI. This chain's CDR3 is CASSGSGGRGSNTEAFF. The CDR3 DNA sequence: TGTGCCAGCAGTGGGTCAGGGGGACGGGGGTCGAACACTGAAGCTTTCTTT. The whole variable domain, filled in from reference TRBV2 and TRBJ1-1, reads EPEVTQTPSHQVTQMGQEVILRCVPISNHLYFYWYRQILGQKVEFLVSFYNNEISEKSEIFDDQFSVERPDGSNFTLKIRSTKLEDSAMYFCASSGSGGRGSNTEAFFGQGTRLTVV.

This clone appeared once. The chain joins TRBV21-1 to TRBJ2-1; the tabulated D call, TRBD1, remains unverified against the DNA. TRBV21-1 is given as a pseudogene. CDR3 size: 17 residues. The CDR3 sequence is CASSNDMGQGGNNEQFF. CDR3 bases: TGTGCCAGCAGCAATGACATGGGACAGGGGGGCAACAATGAGCAGTTCTTC.

The CDR3 DNA reads as TGTGCCAGCAGTTTAAGATCAGGGGGCAGGGATGGCTACACCTTC. As protein: CASSLRSGGRDGYTF. The chain employs TRBV27 and TRBJ1-2; 8 positions agree with TRBD1. Germline CDR1 MNHEY, CDR2 SMNVEV (reference sequence). CDR3 size: 15 residues. The V segment lost 2 bases and the J segment 6 bases; nucleotides outside the gene matches: 8.

The CDR3 DNA reads TGTGCCAGTAGTCTCCAGGGTCCCGTTGAGACCCAGTACTTC. Amino acids: CASSLQGPVETQYF. The chain combines TRBV19 with TRBJ2-5; D possibly corresponds to TRBD1 (5 bases). V was clipped by 5 bases and J by 5 bases, with 15 bases between them. The CDR3 length is 14 residues. CDR1 is LNHDA, CDR2 SQIVND, per germline (reference sequence).

V gene TRBV7-9 combines with J gene TRBJ1-2; no clear D. V was clipped by 4 bases and J by 4 bases, with 7 bases between them. Germline V gives CDR1 SEHNR, CDR2 FQNEAQ (reference sequence). This CDR3 region has 12 residues. DNA of the CDR3: TGTGCCAGCAGCTCCCTCGGCTATGGCTACACCTTC. This gives the protein CASSSLGYGYTF.

The chain has TRBV3-1 (or the pseudogene TRBV3-2) and TRBJ2-5; 11 bases map to TRBD2. The CDR3 runs to 15 residues. CDR1 and CDR2 (germline): LGHDT, YNNKEL (reference sequence). The V gene end was trimmed by 2 bases and the J gene end by 2 bases; junction bases not matched to a gene: 1. CDR3 sequence: CASSQTSGGQETQYF. As DNA, the CDR3 is TGTGCCAGCAGCCAAACTAGCGGGGGTCAAGAGACCCAGTACTTC.

The chain joins TRBV9 to TRBJ1-1; D is unclear. The length of the CDR3 is 13 residues. The germline V gene has CDR1 SGDLS and CDR2 YYNGEE. V was pared by 4 bases and J by 1 base, with 8 bases between. CDR3 amino acids: CASSRAGNTEAFF. In DNA, the CDR3 is TGTGCCAGCAGCCGCGCGGGGAACACTGAAGCTTTCTTT.

The count of this clone is one. Written as DNA, the CDR3 is TGTGCCAGCTCACCCCAGAACCAGGGGGGAGAATATGGCTACACCTTC. It specifies CASSPQNQGGEYGYTF. The chain recombines TRBV18 with TRBJ1-2, with 7 bases lining up with TRBD1. CDR1 KGHSH and CDR2 LQKENI come from the germline V gene. The CDR3 extends over 16 amino acids. With 3 bases clipped from V and 5 bases from J, the junction kept 12 bases outside the gene matches.

The V call is TRBV28, the J call TRBJ1-5, with 12 bases matching TRBD1. V shed 7 bases, J shed 2 bases, and the junction held 6 bases outside the gene matches. Germline CDR1 reads MDHEN; CDR2 reads SYDVKM. The CDR3 sequence is 16 residues long. The CDR3 region is CASIGTGGLGNQPQHF. CDR3 bases: TGTGCCAGCATTGGGACAGGGGGCTTAGGCAATCAGCCCCAGCATTTT.

V gene TRBV4-3 combines with J gene TRBJ2-5; the match to TRBD1 covers 8 bases. The length of the CDR3 is 22 residues. V shed 1 base, J shed 2 bases, and the junction held 24 bases outside the gene matches. Germline V CDR1 and CDR2: LGHNA, YSLEER. The CDR3 is CASSQAPAQRTGMMSKQETQYF. As DNA, the CDR3 is TGCGCCAGCAGCCAAGCTCCCGCACAGCGGACAGGGATGATGTCCAAACAAGAGACCCAGTACTTC.